The TCR beta chain described here comes from a study of blood T cell repertoires in COVID-19 (dated by TCRdb to about 2020). For the wider study: Samples from collaborators originated in the United States, Italy and Spain and spanned both the acute and convalescent phases of COVID-19. Deeply sampled blood TCRbeta repertoires from subjects exposed to, actively infected with, or recovered from COVID-19 were included in the dataset. The sample metadata nearly always contained a de-identified subject ID, COVID-19 status, age in years and sex. Samples came from the ongoing ImmuneRACE study (first 160 participants) plus 1,254 subjects from 6 global collaborators. A freely available public database, intended as a resource for researchers studying the immune response to SARS-CoV-2, is where the repertoires were released. The material from the prospective study consisted of cDNA or gDNA derived from T cells, B-cell-depleted T cells, or PBMCs. HLA class I and class II types, where available, came from metadata supplied by the sample provider rather than from assay-based typing. Study-wide findings and limitations: Clinical and demographic metadata were provided uncurated, with the amount varying by source and participant.

Each collaborating institution followed its own protocols to collect whole blood in K2EDTA tubes. For TCRbeta analysis, collaborators shipped samples as frozen whole blood, isolated PBMCs, or DNA extracted from either of those sample types. The immunoSEQ Assay, a bias-controlled multiplex PCR, was used to amplify TCRbeta CDR3 regions from genomic DNA. The authors' pipeline ran thus. Nucleated cell counts per sample were estimated from amplification of reference gene primers within the assay. To quantify the absolute abundance of each unique TCRbeta CDR3 rearrangement, sequence reads were collapsed and filtered. For each sample, productive Simpson clonality was calculated by taking the square root of Simpson's diversity index across productive rearrangements. The table comes from immuneACCESS by way of TCRdb, which keeps in-frame sequences with V and J called. Part of the clones is missing from these tables; in studies checked, under half for an unresolved V gene and the rest for unknown reasons. The DNA gave D and trimming, while V, J and clone size come from that table. The sample has some 200,000 clones on record, approximately 80% of them singletons. The ten top clones hold 8.5% to 12% of the sample.

CDR1 and CDR2 are drawn from the germline V gene: MNHEY, SVGEGT. V is shortened by 5 bases, J by 7 bases, and the region joining them spans 12 bases. From cysteine to phenylalanine, the CDR3 is 12 amino acids long. Of the read, only the CDR3 DNA is kept; its 36 bases are in frame from base 1. To note about this clone: Its recognized antigen is unknown. No much larger clonotype is one base removed from it; base qualities were not supplied.

The V gene is TRBV6-2 or TRBV6-3 and the J gene is TRBJ2-7; perhaps TRBD1 is the D gene, with 5 bases matching. This clonotype was obtained from an elderly woman with acute or convalescent COVID-19. Sequenced sample: peripheral blood. The sequence in DNA is TGTGCCAGCAGTCGGACACAGATGGAGCAGTACTTC. Its amino acids are CASSRTQMEQYF.